Given below is one TCR beta chain in context. The method was immunoSEQ multiplex PCR; TCRdb's version includes in-frame clones alone and lacks a portion of them. The sample consists of more than 150,000 clones, around 80% of them appearing once. The sample belongs to a study of blood T cell repertoires in COVID-19. The wider study: Sources were T cells, B-cell-depleted T cells, or PBMCs; the material itself was cDNA or gDNA.

The V and J ends lost 7 bases and 7 bases, in that order; junction bases with no gene match: 7. CDR1 and CDR2 (germline): SGHTA, FQGNSA. The CDR3 has 14 amino acids. The chain employs TRBV7-2 and TRBJ1-6, with TRBD1 matching 7 bases. The sequence derives from a woman aged 55-70 years with acute or convalescent COVID-19. Sequencing input: peripheral blood. CDR3 sequence (DNA): TGTGCCAGCACCTTCAACAGGGGAAATTCACCCCTCCACTTT. Its protein is CASTFNRGNSPLHF.